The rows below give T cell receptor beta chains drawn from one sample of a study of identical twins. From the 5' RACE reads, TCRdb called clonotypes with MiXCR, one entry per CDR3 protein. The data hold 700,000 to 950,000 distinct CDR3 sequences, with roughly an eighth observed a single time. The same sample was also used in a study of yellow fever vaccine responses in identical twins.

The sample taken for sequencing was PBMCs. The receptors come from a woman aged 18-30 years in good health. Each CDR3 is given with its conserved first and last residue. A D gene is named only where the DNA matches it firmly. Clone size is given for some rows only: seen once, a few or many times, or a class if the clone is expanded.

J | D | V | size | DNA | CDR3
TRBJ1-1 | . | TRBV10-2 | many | TGCGCCGCAGGGGCGGGCACTGAAGCTTTCTTT | CAAGAGTEAFF
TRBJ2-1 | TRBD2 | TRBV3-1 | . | TGTGCCAGCAGCCAGAGCGGGATGCGATACAATGAGCAGTTCTTC | CASSQSGMRYNEQFF
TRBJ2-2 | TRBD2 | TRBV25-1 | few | TGTGCCAGCAGCGCACTAGCGTTCGCGAACACCGGGGAGCTGTTTTTT | CASSALAFANTGELFF
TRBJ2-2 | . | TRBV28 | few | TGTGCCAGCAGTCCTCCGATCGTGGGGACGAACACCGGGGAGCTGTTTTTT | CASSPPIVGTNTGELFF
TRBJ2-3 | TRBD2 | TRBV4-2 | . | TGTGCCAGCAGCCAAAGCGGGGGAGATCAGTATTTT | CASSQSGGDQYF
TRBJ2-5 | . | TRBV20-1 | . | TGCAGTGAATCAGACTCCCAAGAGACCCAGTACTTC | CSESDSQETQYF
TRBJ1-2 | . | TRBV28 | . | TGTGCCAGCAAACGGGTGGGAGATGGCTACACCTTC | CASKRVGDGYTF
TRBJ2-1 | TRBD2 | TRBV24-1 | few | TGTGCCACCAGTGGACGGGCTAGCGGGGGGGCTCCGTCCTACAATGAGCAGTTCTTC | CATSGRASGGAPSYNEQFF
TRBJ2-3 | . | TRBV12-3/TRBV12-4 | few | TGTGCCAGCAGTTTGGACTTCGGCAGCGGAAGCACAGATACGCAGTATTTT | CASSLDFGSGSTDTQYF
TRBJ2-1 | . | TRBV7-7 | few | TGTGCCAGCAGCTTAGCCCCGGGACACGACTACAATGAGCAGTTCTTC | CASSLAPGHDYNEQFF
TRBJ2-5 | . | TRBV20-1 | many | TGCAGTGCTAGAGGGGCTGCTGGCGGGGAGACCCAGTACTTC | CSARGAAGGETQYF
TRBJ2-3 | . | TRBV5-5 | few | TGTGCCAGCAGCTTGGCCTATGGTTCCACAGATACGCAGTATTTT | CASSLAYGSTDTQYF
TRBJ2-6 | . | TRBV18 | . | TGTGCCAGCTCACCTCAGACCAGGGCGACTGGGGCCAACGTCCTGACTTTC | CASSPQTRATGANVLTF
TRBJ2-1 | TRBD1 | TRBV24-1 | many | TGTGCCACCAGTGATTTCGGACAGGGATACAATGAGCAGTTCTTC | CATSDFGQGYNEQFF
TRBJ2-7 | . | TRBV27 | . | TGTGCCAGCAGTCCGACCGGGACTCTCTACGAGCAGTACTTC | CASSPTGTLYEQYF
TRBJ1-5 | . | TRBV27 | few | TGTGCCAGCAGTTCTCTTCTCGGGGGACAGCCCCAGCATTTT | CASSSLLGGQPQHF
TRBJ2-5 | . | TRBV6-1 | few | TGTGCCAGCAGCCGGACCCCAGAATCCCGGGAGACCCAGTACTTC | CASSRTPESRETQYF
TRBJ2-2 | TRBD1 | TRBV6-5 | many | TGTGCCAGCAGTTGGAGCCCGAGGGGACAGGGGTCCGCCGGGGAGCTGTTTTTT | CASSWSPRGQGSAGELFF
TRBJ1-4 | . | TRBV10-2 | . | TGCGCCAGCAGACAAGACACAACTAATGAAAAACTGTTTTTT | CASRQDTTNEKLFF
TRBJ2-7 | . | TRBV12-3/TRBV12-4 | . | TGTGCCAGCAGTTCACGACAGCAGCGCCACGAGCAGTACTTC | CASSSRQQRHEQYF
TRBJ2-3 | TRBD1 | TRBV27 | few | TGTGCCAGCAGTATACCGACAGGGGGCGGGGCAGATACGCAGTATTTT | CASSIPTGGGADTQYF
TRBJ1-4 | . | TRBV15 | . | TGTGCCACCAGCAGCGTCGGGGGGTGTGAAAAACTGTTTTTT | CATSSVGGCEKLFF
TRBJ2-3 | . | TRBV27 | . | TGTGCCAGCAGTTTTGGTCTAGCGATAGATACGCAGTATTTT | CASSFGLAIDTQYF
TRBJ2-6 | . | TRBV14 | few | TGTGCCAGCAGCCTAACTAGCAACCCTGGGGCCAACGTCCTGACTTTC | CASSLTSNPGANVLTF
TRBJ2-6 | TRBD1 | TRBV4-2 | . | TGTGCCAGCAGCCTTCCTAACACAGGGGCCATGGGCTCTGGGGCCAACGTCCTGACTTTC | CASSLPNTGAMGSGANVLTF
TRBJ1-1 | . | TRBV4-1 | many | TGCGCCAGCAGCCAAGCACCGGTCCTGAACACTGAAGCTTTCTTT | CASSQAPVLNTEAFF
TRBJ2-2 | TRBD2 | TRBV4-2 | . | TGTGCCAGCAGCCAAGATCGCAGCGGGGGGGAAGAGGAGCTGTTTTTT | CASSQDRSGGEEELFF
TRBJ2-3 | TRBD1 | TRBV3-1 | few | TGTGCCAGCAGCGACACAGGGGGAGAAGATACGCAGTATTTT | CASSDTGGEDTQYF
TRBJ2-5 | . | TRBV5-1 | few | TGCGCCAGCAGCTTGGTTACCAGGGACGAGACCCAGTACTTC | CASSLVTRDETQYF
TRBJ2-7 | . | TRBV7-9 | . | TGTGCCAGCAGCTCGGACATCGCTGTCTACGAGCAGTACTTC | CASSSDIAVYEQYF
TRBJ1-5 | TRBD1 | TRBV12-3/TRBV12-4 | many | TGTGCCAGCAGGACGACAGGGAGGAGTCAGCCCCAGCATTTT | CASRTTGRSQPQHF
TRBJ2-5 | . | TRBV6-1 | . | TGTGCCAGCAGAAGGGGGTTATCCCAAGAGACCCAGTACTTC | CASRRGLSQETQYF
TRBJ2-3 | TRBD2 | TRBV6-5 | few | TGTGCCAGCAGTAACTACCCGGGACTAGCGGTATATACGCAGTATTTT | CASSNYPGLAVYTQYF
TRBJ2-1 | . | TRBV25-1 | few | TGTGCCACCTCGGGGAACAACAATGAGCAGTTCTTC | CATSGNNNEQFF
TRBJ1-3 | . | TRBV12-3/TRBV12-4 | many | TGTGCCAGCGCCCGGGCTTCTGGAAACACCATATATTTT | CASARASGNTIYF
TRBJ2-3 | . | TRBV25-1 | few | TGTGCCAGCAGTGATAGATTCCCTAGCACAGATACGCAGTATTTT | CASSDRFPSTDTQYF
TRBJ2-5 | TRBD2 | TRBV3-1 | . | TGTGCCAGCAGCCATTCTAGCGGAATGGAGACCCAGTACTTC | CASSHSSGMETQYF
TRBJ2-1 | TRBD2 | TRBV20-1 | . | TGCAGTGCTAGACACACTAGCGGGATTTACAATGAGCAGTTCTTC | CSARHTSGIYNEQFF
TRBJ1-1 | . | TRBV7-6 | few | TGTGCCAGCAGCTTAGCTCTAGGGGGGACGAACACTGAAGCTTTCTTT | CASSLALGGTNTEAFF
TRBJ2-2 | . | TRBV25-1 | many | TGTGCCAGCAGCCGACTAACAGAGCTGTTTTTT | CASSRLTELFF
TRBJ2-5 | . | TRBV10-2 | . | TGCGCCAGCAGTGATCCCGCGGGTCCCGTTGAAGAGACCCAGTACTTC | CASSDPAGPVEETQYF
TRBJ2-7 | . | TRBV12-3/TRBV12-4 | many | TGTGCCAGCACAACTCGGAGAGGAGATTCCTACGAGCAGTACTTC | CASTTRRGDSYEQYF
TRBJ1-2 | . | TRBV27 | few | TGTGCCAGCAGTACGACCCGGACAGCGCAAGGCTTTAACTATGGCTACACCTTC | CASSTTRTAQGFNYGYTF
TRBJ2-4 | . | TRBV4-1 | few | TGCGCCAGCAGCCAAGAAGGGGAGTCTCTAGCCAAAAACATTCAGTACTTC | CASSQEGESLAKNIQYF
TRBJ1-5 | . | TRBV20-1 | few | TGCAGTGCTAGAGATCACGGTCAGCCCCAGCATTTT | CSARDHGQPQHF
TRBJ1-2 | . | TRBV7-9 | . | TGTGCCAGCAGCTCCTTGAGTGGAGGGAATAACTATGGCTACACCTTC | CASSSLSGGNNYGYTF
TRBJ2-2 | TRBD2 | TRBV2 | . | TGTGCCAGCAGTGACAGCGGGAGAACCGGGGAGCTGTTTTTT | CASSDSGRTGELFF
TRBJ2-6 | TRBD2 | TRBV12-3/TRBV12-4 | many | TGTGCCAGCAGCGCGGGACTAGCGGGGTATGGCTCTGGGGCCAACGTCCTGACTTTC | CASSAGLAGYGSGANVLTF
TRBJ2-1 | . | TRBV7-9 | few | TGTGCCAGCAGCTCACCCTTGGGGGGAGAGGACAATGAGCAGTTCTTC | CASSSPLGGEDNEQFF
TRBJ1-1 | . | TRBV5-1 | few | TGCGCCAGCAGCTCATCCCAGGCGAACACTGAAGCTTTCTTT | CASSSSQANTEAFF